One sample yielded the 27 T cell receptor beta chains listed below, sequenced in a study of T-cell reconstitution after alpha-beta-depleted transplantation in children (TCRdb year 2016). Library prep was done by PCR. TCRdb records Illumina HiSeq 2500 as the sequencer. TCR library preparation used molecular barcoding, with unique molecular identifiers applied to normalize quantification of the TCRbeta repertoire. The raw public reads went through TCRdb reprocessing: fastp at Q25, MiXCR clone calling, in-frame beta chains kept. Rows are unified per CDR3 protein, each entry keeping the most common DNA and genes. The sample table contains some 280,000 distinct CDR3 sequences; only one count was recorded for almost 10% of them. Jointly, the top ten make up roughly a tenth of the sample. The specimen was PBMCs from the stem cell graft donor, collected from the stem cell graft. The receptor set was obtained from a human donor who donated a stem cell graft to a child with SCID.

The V and J genes are TRBV18 and TRBJ1-4; maybe TRBD1 (5 bases). Germline CDR1 KGHSH, CDR2 LQKENI. V lost 5 bases to trimming and J lost 0 bases, with 10 bases between them. The CDR3 contains 15 residues. The CDR3 bases are TGTGCCAGCTCAGATGGGGCGGCAACTAATGAAAAACTGTTTTTT. This translates into CASSDGAATNEKLFF.

The table lists this clonotype with many counts. The rearrangement joins TRBV12-3 or TRBV12-4 to TRBJ1-3; D ambiguous. The CDR3 is 14 amino acids. V gave up 5 bases and J gave up 4 bases, with 12 bases separating them. CDR3 coding DNA: TGTGCCAGCAGTCCTGAGAATACCGGAAACACCATATATTTT. It codes for CASSPENTGNTIYF.

This clonotype was detected a few times. The chain links TRBV3-1 to TRBJ2-1, with TRBD1 as a possible D gene (6 bases). Trimming stripped 4 bases from V and 3 bases from J, with 13 bases between. This CDR3 is 15 amino acids long. Per the germline V gene, CDR1 is LGHDT and CDR2 is YNNKEL (reference sequence). CDR3 DNA: TGTGCCAGCAGCCCCCAGGGGCAGGGCTACAATGAGCAGTTCTTC. Residues: CASSPQGQGYNEQFF.

V is TRBV6-6 and J is TRBJ1-1, with a weak D call TRBD1 (5 bases). V lost 8 bases, J lost 1 base, and 11 bases lay in between. In germline, CDR1 is MNHNY, CDR2 SVGAGI (reference sequence). The CDR3 has 13 amino acids. The CDR3, as DNA: TGTGCCAGCCGCGGGGCCAAGAACACTGAAGCTTTCTTT. Encoded protein: CASRGAKNTEAFF.

This clonotype has at least ten counts. This chain links TRBV27 with TRBJ2-7; 9 bases map to TRBD1. The CDR3 has 15 amino acids. Germline values: CDR1 MNHEY, CDR2 SMNVEV (reference sequence). The trim removed 1 base at V and 4 bases at J, leaving 5 bases unmatched. This CDR3 reads CASSLLQGALYEQYF. The CDR3 DNA follows: TGTGCCAGCAGTTTATTACAGGGGGCGCTGTACGAGCAGTACTTC.

This clonotype came up a few times. The chain employs TRBV5-1 and TRBJ1-2; a weak D match, TRBD1 (5 bases). Trimming shortened V by 4 bases and J by 4 bases, and 14 bases separated the two germline ends. This CDR3 is built from 14 residues. The V gene's germline CDR1 is SGHRS and CDR2 YFSETQ. The DNA for the CDR3 is TGCGCCAGCAGCGGACGGGGCCGGAGCTATGGCTACACCTTC. This translates into CASSGRGRSYGYTF. Using reference TRBV5-1 and TRBJ1-2 for the parts outside the CDR3, the full variable domain is KAGVTQTPRYLIKTRGQQVTLSCSPISGHRSVSWYQQTPGQGLQFLFEYFSETQRNKGNFPGRFSGRQFSNSRSEMNVSTLELGDSALYLCASSGRGRSYGYTFGSGTRLTVV.

This clonotype was seen more than once but under ten times. This chain uses TRBV20-1 with TRBJ2-1; D is unclear. Germline V gene lookup returns CDR1 DFQATT and CDR2 SNEGSKA (reference sequence). Trimming pared 3 bases from V and 1 base from J, leaving 4 bases between. The CDR3 consists of 12 residues. As DNA, the CDR3 is TGCAGTGCTAGCCTGTCCTACAATGAGCAGTTCTTC. It encodes CSASLSYNEQFF.

There are many counts of this clonotype. V gene TRBV5-6 combines with J gene TRBJ2-7; a possible D gene is TRBD2 (5 bases). The CDR3 contains 14 residues. The V gene's germline CDR1 is SGHDT and CDR2 YYEEEE. V dropped 2 bases and J dropped 2 bases, with 11 bases sitting between them. The CDR3 DNA is TGTGCCAGCAGCTTAGGACTGACCGCCTACGAGCAGTACTTC. It specifies CASSLGLTAYEQYF. Using reference TRBV5-6 and TRBJ2-7 for the parts outside the CDR3, the full variable domain is DAGVTQSPTHLIKTRGQQVTLRCSPKSGHDTVSWYQQALGQGPQFIFQYYEEEERQRGNFPDRFSGHQFPNYSSELNVNALLLGDSALYLCASSLGLTAYEQYFGPGTRLTVT.

This clonotype came up a few times. V and J are TRBV5-1 and TRBJ1-1; weak D call: TRBD1 (6 bases). Germline CDR1 is SGHRS and CDR2 is YFSETQ. CDR3 length equals 14 residues. V shed 1 base and J shed 8 bases, with 15 bases lying between them. Here the CDR3 DNA reads TGCGCCAGCAGCTTGAACAGGGTTACGGGGGAAGCTTTCTTT. The encoded protein is CASSLNRVTGEAFF.

This clonotype was observed a few times. This CDR3 reads CASSRSDRGSFQTFF. Here the CDR3 DNA reads TGTGCCAGCAGCCGGAGTGACAGGGGTTCATTTCAGACTTTCTTT. V gene TRBV5-5 combines with J gene TRBJ1-1, with 8 nucleotides matching TRBD1. CDR1 and CDR2 from the germline V gene are SGHKS and YYEKEE (reference sequence). The length of the CDR3 is 15 residues. V lost 4 bases to trimming and J lost 12 bases; unmatched junction nucleotides: 17.

This clonotype was detected ten times or more. The chain has TRBV18 and TRBJ2-2, with a tentative D call TRBD2 (5 bases). V dropped 0 bases and J dropped 3 bases, with 5 bases sitting between them. The CDR3 is made up of 14 amino acids. From germline, CDR1 is KGHSH and CDR2 LQKENI. The CDR3 protein is CASSPPRDTGELFF. The CDR3 bases are TGTGCCAGCTCACCACCGAGGGACACCGGGGAGCTGTTTTTT. The full variable domain, with the rest looked up from reference TRBV18 and TRBJ2-2, is NAGVMQNPRHLVRRRGQEARLRCSPMKGHSHVYWYRQLPEEGLKFMVYLQKENIIDESGMPKERFSAEFPKEGPSILRIQQVVRGDSAAYFCASSPPRDTGELFFGEGSRLTVL.

In DNA, the CDR3 is TGTGCCAGCAGTGAATTGGGACAGGTCTATCAGCCCCAGCATTTT. This gives the protein CASSELGQVYQPQHF. The J gene is TRBJ1-5, the V gene TRBV2; TRBD1 matches 8 bases. This CDR3 has 15 amino acids. V trimming: 2 bases; J trimming: 5 bases; junction bases outside the gene matches: 5. CDR1 and CDR2 from the germline V gene are SNHLY and FYNNEI.

Comment on this clonotype: A read error may explain this, as a much larger clone is one base away. The gene calls are TRBV29-1 and TRBJ2-2; 8 bases are a match to TRBD1. J lost 9 bases, V lost 7 bases, and 13 bases had no gene match. Germline CDR1 SQVTM, CDR2 ANQGSEA. There are 14 residues in the CDR3. As DNA, the CDR3 is TGCAGCGCCCAGACAGGGGCTTTTCCCTGGGAGCTGTTTTTT. Translating it yields CSAQTGAFPWELFF.

The V gene is TRBV12-3 or TRBV12-4, the J gene TRBJ1-6; D is undetermined. With 5 bases removed from V and 10 bases from J, the gap between germline ends came to 15 bases. The CDR3 runs to 14 residues. CDR3: CASSPDGVFSPLHF. The DNA of the CDR3 is TGTGCCAGCAGTCCGGATGGAGTTTTCTCACCCCTCCACTTT.

The chain recombines TRBV10-3 with TRBJ1-6, with TRBD1 identical over 7 bases. The ends lost 10 bases at V and 5 bases at J; junction bases unmatched: 8. This CDR3 region has 14 residues. The V gene's germline CDR1 is ENHRY and CDR2 SYGVKD. This chain's CDR3 is CATNLGTDNSPLHF. CDR3 in DNA: TGTGCCACAAACCTCGGGACAGATAATTCACCCCTCCACTTT.

This clonotype was seen more than once but under ten times. In nucleotides, the CDR3 is TGCGCCAGCAGCTTGGAAGTAGCGGGGCCTCCCTACGAGCAGTACTTC. The encoded protein is CASSLEVAGPPYEQYF. This chain joins TRBV5-1 and TRBJ2-7; 8 bases are shared with TRBD2. This CDR3 region has 16 residues. Germline CDR1 and CDR2: SGHRS and YFSETQ. V was clipped by 0 bases and J by 2 bases; unmatched bases: 7. The full variable domain, rest sourced from reference TRBV5-1 and TRBJ2-7, is KAGVTQTPRYLIKTRGQQVTLSCSPISGHRSVSWYQQTPGQGLQFLFEYFSETQRNKGNFPGRFSGRQFSNSRSEMNVSTLELGDSALYLCASSLEVAGPPYEQYFGPGTRLTVT.

This sequence joins TRBV7-6 and TRBJ2-7; D ambiguous. The germline V gene has CDR1 SGHVS and CDR2 FNYEAQ. The CDR3 sequence is 13 residues long. V was shortened by 2 bases and J by 5 bases, with 10 bases between the two germline ends. CDR3 amino acids: CASSLHHGDEQYF. DNA of the CDR3: TGTGCCAGCAGCTTACACCATGGGGACGAGCAGTACTTC. Full variable domain (rest looked up from reference TRBV7-6 and TRBJ2-7): GAGVSQSPRYKVTKRGQDVALRCDPISGHVSLYWYRQALGQGPEFLTYFNYEAQQDKSGLPNDRFSAERPEGSISTLTIQRTEQRDSAMYRCASSLHHGDEQYFGPGTRLTVT.

In its sample, this clonotype was seen a few times. The chain couples TRBV10-3 to TRBJ2-3; 10 bases match TRBD2. Germline-derived CDR1 and CDR2 are ENHRY and SYGVKD. V trimming: 2 bases; J trimming: 1 base; junction bases outside the gene matches: 9. This CDR3 is built from 18 residues. This chain's CDR3 is CAISEQAGGRYGTDTQYF. The CDR3 DNA is TGTGCCATCAGTGAGCAAGCGGGGGGGCGTTACGGCACAGATACGCAGTATTTT.

The V gene is TRBV14, the J gene TRBJ2-6; 9 nucleotides align to TRBD2. The CDR3 spans 18 residues. The germline V gene has CDR1 SGHDN and CDR2 FVKESK. Trimming removed 6 bases from V and 0 bases from J; junction bases left unmatched: 9. CDR3 DNA sequence: TGTGCCAGCAGACGATCTAGCGGGGCAAGCTCTGGGGCCAACGTCCTGACTTTC. This translates into CASRRSSGASSGANVLTF.

This clonotype has more than one count but fewer than ten. The J gene is TRBJ2-1, the V gene TRBV27, with D maybe TRBD1 (6 bases). Trimming removed 3 bases at V and 10 bases at J, with 10 bases between. Germline V gene data show CDR1 as MNHEY and CDR2 as SMNVEV (reference sequence). The CDR3 spans 12 residues. The CDR3 bases are TGTGCCAGCAGTTTCAGGGGTAAAGAGCAGTTCTTC. Translating it yields CASSFRGKEQFF.

The chain joins TRBV15 to TRBJ2-3; tentatively, D is TRBD2 (6 bases). The ends were cut back, 3 bases at V and 4 bases at J, with 20 bases in the middle. CDR1 is LNHNV, CDR2 YYDKDF, per germline (reference sequence). CDR3 length equals 17 residues. CDR3 sequence reads: CATSSAIGGALSDTQYF. For the CDR3, the DNA is TGTGCCACCAGCAGTGCGATAGGAGGGGCGTTGTCAGATACGCAGTATTTT. The full variable domain, rest sourced from reference TRBV15 and TRBJ2-3, is DAMVIQNPRYQVTQFGKPVTLSCSQTLNHNVMYWYQQKSSQAPKLLFHYYDKDFNNEADTPDNFQSRRPNTSFCFLDIRSPGLGDTAMYLCATSSAIGGALSDTQYFGPGTRLTVL.

This clonotype was found a few times. This chain joins TRBV21-1 and TRBJ2-3. TRBV21-1 is designated a pseudogene. This CDR3 contains 12 residues. CDR3 amino acids: CASSNFGTAQYF. CDR3 bases: TGTGCCAGCAGCAATTTTGGCACAGCGCAGTATTTT.

In this sample, this clonotype turned up many times. The CDR3 loop is CASSSRTANTGELFF. The CDR3 region has the DNA TGTGCCAGCAGTAGCCGGACGGCGAACACCGGGGAGCTGTTTTTT. This chain uses TRBV6-2 or TRBV6-3 with TRBJ2-2; D not resolved. The CDR3 has 15 amino acids. Per germline, CDR1 MNHEY and CDR2 SVGEGT. Between the trimmed V and J ends, which lost 5 bases and 0 bases, there was a span of 10 bases.

The chain has TRBV15 and TRBJ1-4; a possible D gene is TRBD1 (5 bases). Trimming shortened V by 5 bases and J by 6 bases, and 19 bases separated the two germline ends. CDR1 and CDR2 from the germline V gene are LNHNV and YYDKDF (reference sequence). The CDR3 loop spans 16 amino acids. The CDR3 DNA reads as TGTGCCACCAGCCTCGCCCGGGCGGGGGGGGATGAAAAACTGTTTTTT. Translated, it gives CATSLARAGGDEKLFF.

The chain carries TRBV18 and TRBJ2-7; 7 bases match TRBD2. V was pared by 3 bases and J by 5 bases, with 4 bases of the junction left unmatched. The germline V gene encodes CDR1 KGHSH and CDR2 LQKENI. This CDR3 has 13 residues. CDR3: CASSPRGVNEQYF. CDR3 coding DNA: TGTGCCAGCTCACCCCGGGGGGTAAACGAGCAGTACTTC. The variable domain in full, with the rest retrieved from reference TRBV18 and TRBJ2-7, is NAGVMQNPRHLVRRRGQEARLRCSPMKGHSHVYWYRQLPEEGLKFMVYLQKENIIDESGMPKERFSAEFPKEGPSILRIQQVVRGDSAAYFCASSPRGVNEQYFGPGTRLTVT.

The chain couples TRBV27 to TRBJ1-6; D unresolved. This CDR3 has 16 residues. CDR1 is MNHEY and CDR2 is SMNVEV in the germline V gene (reference sequence). Trimming removed 2 bases from V and 7 bases from J, with 15 bases in between. The CDR3 bases are TGTGCCAGCAGTTTAGAGGCAGCTTCCTTCAATTCACCCCTCCACTTT. This sequence encodes CASSLEAASFNSPLHF.

The sample holds a few counts of this clonotype. The V gene is TRBV2, the J gene TRBJ2-7; D not resolved. The length of the CDR3 is 12 residues. V was pared by 10 bases and J by 2 bases, with 12 bases between. Per the germline V gene, CDR1 is SNHLY and CDR2 is FYNNEI. CDR3 sequence (DNA): TGTGCCACAGACACTAATACCTACGAGCAGTACTTC. Its protein product is CATDTNTYEQYF.